The T cell receptor (beta chain) described here comes from a study of low-dose radiotherapy and immunotherapy resistance in tumors. Stated time point: after trial treatment. Treatment noted: LDRT plus nivolumab, ipilimumab, low-dose cyclophosphamide and aspirin (RACIN trial). First-strand cDNA used TRAV- and TRBV-specific primers, covering alpha and beta chains. TCR amplification ran roughly 20 PCR cycles using constant-region and V-primer adapter primers. Isolated mRNA was amplified by in vitro transcription. TCRdb reanalysed the reads using MiXCR and keeps one entry per CDR3 protein. Counted here are approximately 100,000 distinct CDR3 sequences, around 21% occurring once; the ten biggest clones make up 4.1%. Many counts were recorded for this clonotype. The J segment lost 3 bases and the V segment lost 0 bases, leaving 0 bases of the junction unmatched. Looked up from germline, CDR1 is SGDLS and CDR2 is YYNGEE. There are 14 residues in the CDR3.

The source is a male donor with prostate cancer. Specimen: PBMCs, collected after low-dose radiotherapy plus immunotherapy. The gene calls are TRBV9 and TRBJ2-7; 10 bases are a match to TRBD2. The DNA of the CDR3 is TGTGCCAGCAGCGTAGGACTAGCGGGCTACGAGCAGTACTTC. It translates to CASSVGLAGYEQYF.